This T cell receptor beta chain was recovered during a study of T cell responses to AZD1222 COVID-19 vaccine. Findings and caveats of the study: White British people made up most donors, females outnumbered males, and clonal diversity was possibly underestimated. Per reports, nearly half of all spike-specific TCRs target regions that are unmutated in variants.

The CDR3 extends over 14 amino acids. V was shortened by 8 bases and J by 0 bases, with 14 bases between the two germline ends. Per the germline V gene, CDR1 is MDHEN and CDR2 is SYDVKM. Data came from immunoSEQ multiplex PCR; TCRdb stores just in-frame clones and leaves some out. Of fewer than 200,000 clones in the sample, just under 90% were seen once. Points on this clone: Its target is not known.

Sequenced here: peripheral blood, sampled 28 days after the second dose of the MenACWY control vaccine. The source is an adult who received the MenACWY meningococcal vaccine as a control. The gene calls are TRBV28 and TRBJ2-7, with D unresolved. The CDR3 here is CASESAADSYEQYF. The CDR3 region has the DNA TGTGCCAGCGAGTCCGCCGCCGACTCCTACGAGCAGTACTTC.